Shown below are 12 T cell receptor beta chains from a single sample sequenced in a study of shared clonotypes between healthy human individuals. Sequencing used immunoSEQ multiplex PCR; TCRdb keeps in-frame clones, though not all of them. The sample has approximately 1,500,000 clones; around 97% are singletons. The sequencing sample was made of naive CD4+ T cells sorted from blood. As for subset: CD45RA+ positively selected. These receptors came from a man aged 30 to 45 in good health.

The chain links TRBV7-8 to TRBJ2-5; D gene ambiguous. Germline V gene sequence: CDR1 SGHVS, CDR2 FQNEAQ. V was cut by 4 bases and J by 1 base, with 7 bases left in between. CDR3 length equals 13 residues. The CDR3 spells CASSSSIQETQYF. The DNA for the CDR3 is TGTGCCAGCAGCTCTTCCATCCAAGAGACCCAGTACTTC.

V gene TRBV20-1 combines with J gene TRBJ2-1, with a weak D call TRBD2 (6 bases). CDR1 is DFQATT and CDR2 is SNEGSKA in the germline V gene (reference sequence). Trimming shortened V by 5 bases and J by 8 bases, and 10 bases separated the two germline ends. The CDR3 spans 11 residues. The CDR3 DNA is TGCAGTGCTCAGAGGGAGGATGAGCAGTTCTTC. Amino acid sequence: CSAQREDEQFF.

The chain uses TRBV2 and TRBJ1-3, with a possible D match to TRBD1 (6 bases). The germline V and J ends were trimmed by 2 bases and 0 bases, with 11 bases remaining between them. Germline V gene lookup returns CDR1 SNHLY and CDR2 FYNNEI. The CDR3 spans 16 residues. The CDR3 region has the DNA TGTGCCAGCAGTGAACGGACAGCCAGCTCTGGAAACACCATATATTTT. It is translated as CASSERTASSGNTIYF.

This sequence joins TRBV28 and TRBJ2-7, with D maybe TRBD1 (6 bases). The CDR3 runs 12 residues. The V gene lost 4 bases and the J gene lost 6 bases, with 10 bases spanning the gap. Germline assignment: CDR1 MDHEN and CDR2 SYDVKM. The chain's CDR3 is CASSYRELEQYF. CDR3 nucleotide sequence: TGTGCCAGCAGTTACAGGGAACTCGAGCAGTACTTC.

The genes are TRBV5-4 and TRBJ2-1, with 8 bases identical to TRBD2. CDR1 is SGHNT and CDR2 is YYREEE in the germline V gene (reference sequence). The CDR3 consists of 15 residues. J was trimmed by 6 bases and V by 5 bases; bases with no gene match: 10. The CDR3: CASSPTRTSGNEQFF. CDR3 coding DNA: TGTGCCAGCAGTCCGACGCGAACTAGCGGCAATGAGCAGTTCTTC.

The genes are TRBV5-1 and TRBJ2-1; tentatively, D is TRBD2 (6 bases). Trimming removed 0 bases at V and 9 bases at J, with 10 bases between. The CDR3 runs to 13 residues. Germline CDR1 SGHRS, CDR2 YFSETQ. CDR3 loop: CASSLGMGGEQFF. As DNA, the CDR3 is TGCGCCAGCAGCTTGGGTATGGGGGGTGAGCAGTTCTTC.

The table lists this clone with a count of one. The genes are TRBV7-9 and TRBJ2-7; possibly TRBD1 for D (5 bases). The CDR3 runs to 13 residues. Germline values: CDR1 SEHNR, CDR2 FQNEAQ (reference sequence). Trimming cost V 3 bases and J 3 bases, with 9 bases left between them. CDR3 coding DNA: TGTGCCAGCAGCTTTTTGGGGCACTACGAGCAGTACTTC. Translating gives CASSFLGHYEQYF.

The chain has TRBV27 and TRBJ2-7; TRBD1 aligns across 7 bases. The CDR3 consists of 15 residues. With V trimmed by 8 bases and J by 0 bases, 10 bases remained unmatched. The germline V gene has CDR1 MNHEY and CDR2 SMNVEV (reference sequence). In DNA form, the CDR3 reads TGTGCCAGCGGATCAGGACAGGTTGGCTCCTACGAGCAGTACTTC. It translates to CASGSGQVGSYEQYF.

The CDR3 region has the DNA TGTGCCAGCAGCCTGGGGCTAGAAGGTGAGCAGTACTTC. This translates into CASSLGLEGEQYF. The chain is built from TRBV5-6 and TRBJ2-7; tentative D call: TRBD1 (5 bases). Looked up from germline, CDR1 is SGHDT and CDR2 is YYEEEE. The CDR3 runs 13 residues. V was clipped by 4 bases and J by 7 bases, with 15 bases between them. Drawing the rest from reference TRBV5-6 and TRBJ2-7, the complete variable domain is DAGVTQSPTHLIKTRGQQVTLRCSPKSGHDTVSWYQQALGQGPQFIFQYYEEEERQRGNFPDRFSGHQFPNYSSELNVNALLLGDSALYLCASSLGLEGEQYFGPGTRLTVT.

This chain joins TRBV5-4 and TRBJ2-5, with TRBD2 matching 13 bases. The CDR3 spans 16 residues. Germline assignment: CDR1 SGHNT and CDR2 YYREEE (reference sequence). The junction had 3 bases not matched to a gene; V was cut back by 0 bases and J by 4 bases. In DNA, the CDR3 is TGTGCCAGCAGCTTGGGGGGACTAGCGGGATTAGAGACCCAGTACTTC. It codes for CASSLGGLAGLETQYF.

The chain combines TRBV11-2 with TRBJ1-1; TRBD1 is a possible D gene (5 bases). This CDR3 contains 15 residues. Germline values: CDR1 SGHAT, CDR2 FQNNGV. Trimming removed 5 bases at V and 1 base at J, with 14 bases between. The chain's CDR3 is CASSQVWRGNTEAFF. The CDR3 DNA is TGTGCCAGCAGCCAGGTTTGGAGGGGGAACACTGAAGCTTTCTTT.

The chain is built from TRBV7-2 and TRBJ2-7, with D perhaps matching TRBD2 (6 bases). The germline V gene has CDR1 SGHTA and CDR2 FQGNSA. The CDR3 is 15 amino acids. The germline V and J ends were trimmed by 6 bases and 4 bases, with 19 bases remaining between them. CDR3 sequence (DNA): TGTGCCAGCAGTCGACTAGAATCCCCTACTTACGAGCAGTACTTC. It encodes CASSRLESPTYEQYF. Full variable domain (missing parts from reference TRBV7-2 and TRBJ2-7): GAGVSQSPSNKVTEKGKDVELRCDPISGHTALYWYRQSLGQGLEFLIYFQGNSAPDKSGLPSDRFSAERTGGSVSTLTIQRTQQEDSAVYLCASSRLESPTYEQYFGPGTRLTVT.